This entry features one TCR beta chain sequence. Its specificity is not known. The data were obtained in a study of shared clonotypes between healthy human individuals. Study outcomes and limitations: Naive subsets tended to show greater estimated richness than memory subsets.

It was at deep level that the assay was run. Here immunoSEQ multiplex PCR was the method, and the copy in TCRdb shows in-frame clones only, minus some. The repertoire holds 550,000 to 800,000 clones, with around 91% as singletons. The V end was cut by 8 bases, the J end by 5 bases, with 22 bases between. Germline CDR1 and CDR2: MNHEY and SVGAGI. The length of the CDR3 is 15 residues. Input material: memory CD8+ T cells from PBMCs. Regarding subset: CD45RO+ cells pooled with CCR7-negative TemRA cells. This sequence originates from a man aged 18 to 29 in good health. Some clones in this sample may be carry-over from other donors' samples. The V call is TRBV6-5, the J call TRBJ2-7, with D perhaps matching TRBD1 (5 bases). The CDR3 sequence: CASAPQGIYSDEQYF. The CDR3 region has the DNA TGTGCCAGCGCACCCCAGGGTATATACTCGGACGAGCAGTACTTC.